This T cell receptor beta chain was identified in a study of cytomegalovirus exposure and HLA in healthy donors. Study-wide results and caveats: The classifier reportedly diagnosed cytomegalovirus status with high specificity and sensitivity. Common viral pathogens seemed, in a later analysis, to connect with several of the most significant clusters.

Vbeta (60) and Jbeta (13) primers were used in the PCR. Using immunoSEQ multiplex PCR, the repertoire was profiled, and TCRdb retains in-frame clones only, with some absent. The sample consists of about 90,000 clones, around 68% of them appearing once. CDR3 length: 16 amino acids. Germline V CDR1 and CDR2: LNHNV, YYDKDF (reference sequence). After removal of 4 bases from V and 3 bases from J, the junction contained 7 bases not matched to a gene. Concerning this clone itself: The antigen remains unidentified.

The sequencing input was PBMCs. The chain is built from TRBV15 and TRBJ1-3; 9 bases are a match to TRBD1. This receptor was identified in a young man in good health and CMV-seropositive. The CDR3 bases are TGTGCCACCAGCAACATACAGGGGGCAGTTGGAAACACCATATATTTT. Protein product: CATSNIQGAVGNTIYF.